This T cell receptor beta chain was observed in a study of cytomegalovirus exposure and HLA in healthy donors (TCRdb year 2017). A note on the overall study: According to an earlier analysis of 550 to 750 of the donors, about 179 million T cells yielded some 120 million unique TCR beta sequences and more than 250 Gb of sequence data. Roughly 300 gigabases of sequencing data and approximately 85 million unique TCR sequences were included in an early release covering roughly 600 HLA-typed donors. Of the 300 to 500 genotyped donors, over 80% were placed in the genetic ancestry cluster associated with self-reported Caucasian donors. The study aimed to test whether signatures of past pathogen exposure could be identified by cataloging public T cell receptors. Using immunosequencing, the study profiled T cell repertoires from 550 to 750 subjects and related those repertoires to cytomegalovirus serostatus. In addition to the first cohort of roughly 670 subjects, a separate validation cohort of 130 or so different subjects was used. High-throughput TCR immunosequencing, statistical association of individual TCRs with disease status, and machine learning were combined to predict cytomegalovirus infection status. In a later analysis, previously published TCR beta repertoires from several hundred donors were re-analyzed and high-resolution HLA genotyping was added so that TCR occurrence patterns could be studied. In the later analysis, no new phenotypic data were used to find candidate immune exposures; instead, reliance was placed on TCR beta sequences and their occurrence across donors. An earlier analysis of approximately 640 of the donors applied high-throughput TCR beta sequencing to assess whether each TCR beta V gene segment acted as functional or pseudogenic. Alongside the repertoire data, information on donor age, sex, ethnicity and CMV serostatus was compiled. In a later genetic analysis, genome-wide SNP genotypes for about 55% of the roughly 700 donors were used, and that subset was treated as a discovery cohort. Every repertoire in the discovery cohort had been generated on one and the same sequencing platform. Class I and class II HLA loci were covered by the typing at four-digit resolution. Typing coverage differed by locus: A, B, C, DRB1 and DQB1 were typed in about 629-630 donors, DQA1 in roughly 500, DPA1 in some 600, and DPB1 in 450 to 480. Roughly 5 DR-DQ haplotypes were handled as single units for association and clustering, since linkage in the cohort was strong. Among some 400 genotyped donors of the cohort, an average of approximately 240,000 unique TCR beta nucleotide sequences were sequenced per donor, roughly 18% of them non-productive.

The cohort was made up of 500 to 800 healthy bone marrow donors. At the time of sampling, all cohort members were nominally healthy, though unrecorded immune exposures were likely present. The donor tested CMV seronegative and was one of the 352 seronegative cohort members. A peripheral blood sample was collected from each donor, and TCR beta sequencing was performed on peripheral blood mononuclear cells. The Qiagen DNeasy Blood Extraction Kit was used to extract genomic DNA from the blood cell samples. Including cysteine and phenylalanine, the CDR3 has 14 amino acids. The sequence is cut down to CDR3 DNA, 42 bases in frame from base 1. Reading the germline V gene gives CDR1 MDHEN and CDR2 SYDVKM. After removal of 5 bases from V and 3 bases from J, the junction retains 3 bases not matched to a gene. Receptor libraries were prepared by the immunoSEQ multiplex PCR assay. The multiplex PCR relied on a mix of 60 forward primers for TCR Vbeta segments and 13 reverse primers for TCR Jbeta segments. The CDR3 region of rearranged TCR beta genes was amplified from genomic DNA by a multiplex PCR assay. Amplified TCR beta libraries were sequenced as 87-base-pair reads on the Illumina HiSeq System. The original methods were these. In a later analysis, some 80 million unique TCR beta chains were counted across the roughly 700 repertoires, and roughly 11 million of these chains were shared by at least two donors. Raw reads were error-corrected and collapsed into unique sequences with a nearest-neighbor algorithm that merged closely related sequences to remove PCR and sequencing errors. To assign V, D and J gene segments, CDR3 sequences were aligned to IMGT reference sequences. For a sequence to be retained, at least a six-nucleotide match to both a V gene segment and a J gene segment was required. Rearrangements were classified as productive when the CDR3 lacked stop codons and remained in frame with V and J, and all other rearrangements were classified as non-productive. Following IMGT convention, CDR3 was defined as the stretch from the second conserved V-encoded cysteine up to the conserved J-encoded phenylalanine. In an earlier analysis of roughly 610 of the donors, sequences lacking an unambiguous match to a single V gene segment were excluded. In an earlier analysis of several hundred of the donors, V segments were called functional above 56.7% productive rearrangements and were called segregating when the between-donor standard deviation exceeded 5%. A statistical classification framework was built to diagnose cytomegalovirus status from the catalog of TCR beta chain sequences. In a later analysis, V and J genes were assigned by comparing TCR nucleotide sequences against IMGT/GENE-DB human TR gene sequences. The TCRdist pipeline was used in a later analysis to assign CDR3 sequences and most-parsimonious VDJ recombination scenarios. In a later analysis, each TCR beta chain was defined by its CDR3 amino acid sequence together with its V-gene family, and reads lacking a unique V-gene family were excluded. To address suspected cross-contamination and a sequencing artifact, a later analysis removed roughly 640 highly shared, low-generation-probability nucleotide sequences. A later analysis calculated a clonal expansion index for each public chain from normalized within-repertoire ranks of inferred template counts. In a later analysis, generation probabilities were computed using a VDJ recombination model fitted to out-of-frame rearrangements, and the results were checked against IGoR. A later analysis scored TCR-TCR, TCR-HLA and TCR-CMV co-occurrence with hypergeometric tests, applying a repertoire-size bias correction to TCR pairs. False discovery rates were estimated in a later analysis by permuting HLA or CMV assignments 20 times. In a later analysis, co-occurring TCRs were grouped using DBSCAN, with TCRdist sequence similarity added in when clustering inside HLA-allele-positive subsets. Repertoires with fewer than 30,000 or more than 120,000 public chains, plus five repertoires with anomalous nucleotide sharing, were excluded from co-occurrence clustering. The source is immuneACCESS, and TCRdb retained only in-frame sequences with V and J called. Part of the clones is not carried over; for the studies checked, unresolved V genes explain less than half of this, and the remainder is unexplained. The V and J calls and clone size come from that table; D and trimming were worked out from the DNA. The sample data list about 99,000 clones, and about 80% of these were observed just once. Approximately 2% of the sample is held by the ten biggest clonotypes.

In regard to this clone: The clone's antigen remains unknown. The input lacks base qualities; no much larger clone sits a single base away.

On the study overall, not on this receptor specifically: According to the authors, the approach could potentially be generalized to other disease states and immunological phenotypes. Most TCR sequences were observed very rarely across donors, whereas some public TCRs were present in many individuals. Cytomegalovirus status was reported to be diagnosed by the classifier with high specificity and sensitivity in both the original and validation cohorts. Sequencing depth was assumed to be roughly uniform across donors in the presence/absence analyses, though that assumption may not hold. In a later analysis, HLA-associated TCR beta chains showed more clonal expansion and lower generation probabilities than non-associated chains that were equally common. The study gave a list of 150 to 200 TCR beta chains associated with cytomegalovirus. The sequencing pipeline was judged likely to have produced a cluster of highly shared sequence variants as a technical artifact. When HLA alleles, especially DR and DQ, strongly co-occurred, TCR associations were difficult to assign to individual alleles. For the cohort, immune exposure information was limited to CMV serostatus. Correlated functional status among segregating V segments might be attributable to linkage disequilibrium, but an unknown experimental factor could not be ruled out. In a later analysis, several top co-occurrence clusters were reported to appear linked to parvovirus B19, influenza, CMV and Epstein-Barr virus. At a false discovery rate of 0.05, a later analysis linked some 18,000 TCR beta sequences to specific HLA alleles. About 15 rarely observed V segments, including chromosome 9 orphons, were excluded from the earlier analysis of almost 600 of the donors because counts were too low. An association between a missense DCLRE1C variant and V-gene and J-gene trimming of TCR beta chains was found in a later genetic analysis and replicated in an independent cohort. In a later analysis, TCR association rates were found to vary across HLA loci, with the most associated TCRs seen for DRB1 alleles and the fewest for HLA-C alleles. A few of the identified cytomegalovirus-associated TCR beta chains were confirmed in vitro to be specific for cytomegalovirus antigens. Only TCR beta chains were sequenced in this cohort, and the absence of alpha or paired-chain data limited detectable features. Broadly in line with IMGT annotations, most TCR beta V segments showed up in productive rearrangements about 87% or about 30% of the time in an earlier analysis of around 550 of the donors. Because some donors lacked HLA typing at each locus, the association tests relied only on the typed subset. According to a later analysis, most CMV-associated TCR beta chains appeared to be HLA-restricted, and the HLA associations seemed to be driven largely by CMV exposure. A further reported finding was that TCR beta sequences accurately predicted the HLA-A and HLA-B alleles for most subjects in the first cohort. Some IMGT-functional V segments, including TRBV6-2 and TRBV6-3, could not be told apart with the 87-base-pair reads, so those segments were excluded. A later genetic analysis reported fewer N-insertions in productive TCRs among donors in an Asian-associated ancestry cluster than the roughly 620-donor mean.

This TCR came from a woman between 40 and 50 years old in good health and CMV-seronegative. The sequenced sample consisted of PBMCs. In this chain, TRBV28 is recombined with TRBJ2-3; 9 bases in the middle match TRBD2. CDR3 sequence: CASSRGLATDTQYF. The DNA reads TGTGCCAGCAGTAGGGGACTAGCTACAGATACGCAGTATTTT.